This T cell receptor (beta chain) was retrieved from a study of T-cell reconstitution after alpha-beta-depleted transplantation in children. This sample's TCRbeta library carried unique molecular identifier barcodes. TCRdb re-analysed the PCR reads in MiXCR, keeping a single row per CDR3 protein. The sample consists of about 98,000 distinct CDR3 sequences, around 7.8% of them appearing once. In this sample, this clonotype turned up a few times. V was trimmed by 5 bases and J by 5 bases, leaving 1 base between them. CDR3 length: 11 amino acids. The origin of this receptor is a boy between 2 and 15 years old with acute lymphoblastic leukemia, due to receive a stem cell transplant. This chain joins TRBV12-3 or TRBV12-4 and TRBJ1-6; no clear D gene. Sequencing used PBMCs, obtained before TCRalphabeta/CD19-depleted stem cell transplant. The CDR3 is CASSNNSPLHF. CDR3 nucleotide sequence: TGTGCCAGCAGTAATAATTCACCCCTCCACTTT.